These 30 T cell receptor beta chains were sequenced from one sample in a study of human versus mouse CDR3 diversity and MHC coevolution. Clones were sequenced by immunoSEQ multiplex PCR, and TCRdb holds only the in-frame ones, with some missing. Among about 83,000 clones listed, around 92% were seen once. The sample comprised naive CD4+ T cells from blood. Documented subset: CD45RO-negative CD62L-positive naive CD4 T cells. These receptor sequences come from a person aged 30 to 70 in good health.

The rearrangement joins TRBV28 to TRBJ1-1; TRBD1 aligns across 9 bases. In germline, CDR1 is MDHEN, CDR2 SYDVKM. V lost 8 bases and J lost 0; bases outside the gene matches: 7. The CDR3 runs to 15 residues. CDR3 nucleotide sequence: TGTGCCAGCGGATCTGGGACAGGGATGAACACTGAAGCTTTCTTT. Translated: CASGSGTGMNTEAFF.

This CDR3 is CASSIEGHRTIYGYTF. CDR3 bases: TGTGCCAGTAGTATAGAGGGACACCGGACGATCTATGGCTACACCTTC. This sequence joins TRBV19 and TRBJ1-2; maybe TRBD1 (6 bases). Germline values: CDR1 LNHDA, CDR2 SQIVND (reference sequence). Trimming stripped 0 bases from V and 4 bases from J, with 15 bases between. CDR3 length: 16 residues.

The V call is TRBV6-1, the J call TRBJ2-1; tentatively, D is TRBD1 (6 bases). V dropped 4 bases and J dropped 1 base, with 11 bases sitting between them. The CDR3 runs 15 residues. Germline CDR1 and CDR2: MNHNS and SASEGT. CDR3: CASSVLGASYNEQFF. As DNA, the CDR3 is TGTGCCAGCAGTGTGTTGGGGGCATCCTACAATGAGCAGTTCTTC.

V and J are TRBV12-5 and TRBJ1-1, with TRBD1 as a possible D gene (6 bases). From germline, CDR1 is LGHNT and CDR2 FRNRAP. Deletions cut 0 bases from V and 0 bases from J, with 11 bases between. The CDR3 spans 16 residues. CDR3 loop: CASGLVLGQMNTEAFF. In nucleotides, the CDR3 is TGTGCTAGTGGTTTGGTACTGGGACAAATGAACACTGAAGCTTTCTTT.

The genes are TRBV5-1 and TRBJ2-5; 7 positions agree with TRBD2. The J call could be wrong; TRBJ2-7 is a better fit for the DNA end. From germline, CDR1 is SGHRS and CDR2 YFSETQ. The length of the CDR3 is 15 residues. The CDR3, as DNA: TGCGCCAGCAGCGCGATGGGAGGGAGCTCCTACGAGCAGTACTTC. Protein sequence: CASSAMGGSSYEQYF.

The rearrangement uses TRBV19 and TRBJ1-1; 8 nucleotides align to TRBD1. Germline lookup yields CDR1 LNHDA and CDR2 SQIVND (reference sequence). The J segment lost 4 bases and the V segment lost 4 bases, leaving 2 bases of the junction unmatched. CDR3 size: 13 residues. The CDR3 nucleotides are TGTGCCAGTAGTAGACAGGGGATCACTGAAGCTTTCTTT. Protein sequence: CASSRQGITEAFF.

The chain is built from TRBV30 and TRBJ2-2, with TRBD2 matching 13 bases. Germline trimming cut 5 bases from V and 1 base from J; bases unmatched to any gene: 4. The CDR3 spans 16 residues. The germline V gene encodes CDR1 GTSNPN and CDR2 SVGIG (reference sequence). CDR3 nucleotide sequence: TGTGCCTGGGGGGGACTAGCGGGGCTGAACACCGGGGAGCTGTTTTTT. Translated: CAWGGLAGLNTGELFF.

V gene TRBV13 combines with J gene TRBJ2-7, with D possibly TRBD1 on 5 matching bases. The CDR3 extends over 14 amino acids. V was cut by 6 bases and J by 7 bases, with 19 bases left in between. Germline lookup yields CDR1 PRHDT and CDR2 FYEKMQ (reference sequence). The CDR3 loop reads CASRIWGRAGEQYF. The DNA of the CDR3 is TGTGCCAGCAGGATATGGGGCAGGGCAGGAGAGCAGTACTTC. The entire variable domain, with the rest obtained from reference TRBV13 and TRBJ2-7, is as follows: AAGVIQSPRHLIKEKRETATLKCYPIPRHDTVYWYQQGPGQDPQFLISFYEKMQSDKGSIPDRFSAQQFSDYHSELNMSSLELGDSALYFCASRIWGRAGEQYFGPGTRLTVT.

The chain recombines TRBV18 with TRBJ2-1, with TRBD2 matching 7 bases. Germline CDR1 and CDR2: KGHSH and LQKENI. The CDR3 contains 15 residues. V dropped 3 bases and J dropped 3; count of bases not matched to a gene: 5. CDR3 bases: TGTGCCAGCTCACCGCTAACGGGAGGCTACAATGAGCAGTTCTTC. Its translation is CASSPLTGGYNEQFF.

The chain carries TRBV2 and TRBJ1-1; weak D call: TRBD1 (5 bases). The CDR3 totals 18 residues. The germline CDR1 and CDR2 sequences are SNHLY and FYNNEI. The germline V and J ends were trimmed by 4 bases and 4 bases, with 25 bases remaining between them. CDR3 loop: CASSGSLRGGARVTEAFF. DNA of the CDR3: TGTGCCAGCAGTGGAAGCCTCCGTGGAGGGGCTAGGGTCACTGAAGCTTTCTTT.

This chain links TRBV5-1 with TRBJ2-7, with 10 bases lining up with TRBD1. CDR3 length: 15 residues. Unmatched junction bases numbered 8, after V lost 3 bases and J lost 5 bases. CDR1 is SGHRS, CDR2 YFSETQ, per germline. This chain's CDR3 is CASSSPGTGVHEQYF. The CDR3 bases are TGCGCCAGCAGCTCACCCGGGACAGGGGTCCACGAGCAGTACTTC.

This chain connects TRBV2 to TRBJ2-2; D ambiguous. CDR3 length: 14 residues. Between the trimmed V and J ends, which lost 3 bases and 5 bases, there was a span of 10 bases. Germline loops: CDR1 SNHLY, CDR2 FYNNEI. CDR3 nucleotide sequence: TGTGCCAGCAGTGAGGGCAGTTCGACCGGGGAGCTGTTTTTT. This codes for CASSEGSSTGELFF.

The V call is TRBV4-1, the J call TRBJ1-6; the match to TRBD1 covers 10 bases. The germline gives CDR1 MGHRA, CDR2 YSYEKL. V trimming: 3 bases; J trimming: 13 bases; junction bases outside the gene matches: 9. CDR3 length equals 15 residues. CDR3 amino acids: CASSQSGQGTSPLHF. CDR3 nucleotide sequence: TGCGCCAGCAGCCAGTCGGGACAGGGGACATCCCCCCTCCACTTT.

The CDR3 region has the DNA TGTGCCAGCAGCGCCCTCTGGACAGGGAGCTCCTACGAGCAGTACTTC. Its protein is CASSALWTGSSYEQYF. The chain carries TRBV7-9 and TRBJ2-7; 8 bases line up with TRBD1. Per the germline V gene, CDR1 is SEHNR and CDR2 is FQNEAQ (reference sequence). The CDR3 extends over 16 amino acids. J gave up 0 bases and V 5 bases, and 9 bases lay outside the gene matches.

V gene TRBV2 combines with J gene TRBJ2-2, with D possibly matching TRBD2 (6 bases). Germline-derived CDR1 and CDR2 are SNHLY and FYNNEI. CDR3 length: 15 residues. V was cut by 4 bases and J by 5 bases, with 14 bases left in between. The CDR3 region has the DNA TGTGCCAGCAGTGGAGCGACTAGGAGGACCGGGGAGCTGTTTTTT. As protein: CASSGATRRTGELFF.

The DNA for the CDR3 is TGCGCCAGCAGGAAGGGGGAGAGCACCGGGGAGCTGTTTTTT. Translated, it gives CASRKGESTGELFF. V and J are TRBV5-1 and TRBJ2-2, with a possible D match to TRBD1 (6 bases). The V end lost 5 bases, the J end lost 4 bases, and 12 bases lay between the germline ends. The CDR3 runs to 14 residues. The germline V gene has CDR1 SGHRS and CDR2 YFSETQ.

This sequence joins TRBV4-1 and TRBJ2-1; 10 bases are shared with TRBD2. Germline V gives CDR1 MGHRA, CDR2 YSYEKL. The CDR3 is 16 residues long. V trimming: 1 base; J trimming: 4 bases; junction bases outside the gene matches: 4. CDR3 loop: CASSQVGSGGYNEQFF. DNA of the CDR3: TGCGCCAGCAGCCAAGTTGGTAGCGGGGGGTACAATGAGCAGTTCTTC.

The chain is built from TRBV9 and TRBJ1-2; D remains ambiguous. The CDR3 spans 16 residues. V lost 4 bases and J 4 bases, leaving 20 bases between the germline ends. Germline V lookup: CDR1 SGDLS, CDR2 YYNGEE. DNA for the CDR3: TGTGCCAGCAGCACACAGACCCCCGGGATTATCTATGGCTACACCTTC. It codes for CASSTQTPGIIYGYTF.

The CDR3 spells CASSVTGTGGSNEQFF. DNA of the CDR3: TGTGCCAGCAGCGTGACCGGGACAGGGGGGTCCAATGAGCAGTTCTTC. The chain recombines TRBV9 with TRBJ2-1, with 11 bases that match TRBD1. V shed 2 bases, J shed 6 bases, and the junction held 7 bases outside the gene matches. Germline-derived CDR1 and CDR2 are SGDLS and YYNGEE. CDR3 length equals 16 residues.

The V gene is TRBV7-9, the J gene TRBJ1-4, with unresolved D. Trimming left V 1 base short and J 0 bases short, with 9 bases between. The CDR3 length is 16 residues. Germline lookup yields CDR1 SEHNR and CDR2 FQNEAQ (reference sequence). The CDR3, as DNA: TGTGCCAGCAGCTTAGTGGCTGATCCAACTAATGAAAAACTGTTTTTT. Its translation: CASSLVADPTNEKLFF. The whole variable domain, filled in from reference TRBV7-9 and TRBJ1-4, reads DTGVSQNPRHKITKRGQNVTFRCDPISEHNRLYWYRQTLGQGPEFLTYFQNEAQLEKSRLLSDRFSAERPKGSFSTLEIQRTEQGDSAMYLCASSLVADPTNEKLFFGSGTQLSVL.

The J gene is TRBJ1-4, the V gene TRBV7-8; TRBD1 matches 7 bases. V was pared by 3 bases and J by 4 bases, with 5 bases of the junction left unmatched. The CDR3 has 15 residues. Per the germline V gene, CDR1 is SGHVS and CDR2 is FQNEAQ. The CDR3 region has the DNA TGTGCCAGCAGCTTGACGGGACAGCTTAATGAAAAACTGTTTTTT. This translates into CASSLTGQLNEKLFF.

The genes are TRBV18 and TRBJ2-1, with 12 bases matching TRBD1. Germline-derived CDR1 and CDR2 are KGHSH and LQKENI. The CDR3 covers 16 residues. With V trimmed by 3 bases and J by 6 bases, 6 bases remained unmatched. DNA for the CDR3: TGTGCCAGCTCACCCCCCGGGACAGGGGGCTCCAATGAGCAGTTCTTC. It yields the protein CASSPPGTGGSNEQFF.

The rearrangement uses TRBV6-5 and TRBJ2-7; D possibly corresponds to TRBD2 (6 bases). The CDR3 length is 14 residues. CDR1 and CDR2 from the germline V gene are MNHEY and SVGAGI. Trimming cost V 6 bases and J 2 bases, with 14 bases left between them. The CDR3 nucleotides read TGTGCCAGCAGCCGTCCCGGGACTCCCTACGAGCAGTACTTC. Translation: CASSRPGTPYEQYF.

V is TRBV19 and J is TRBJ2-1, with 9 bases fitting TRBD2. This CDR3 has 18 amino acids. CDR1 is LNHDA, CDR2 SQIVND, per germline (reference sequence). J gave up 1 base and V 4 bases, and 11 bases lay outside the gene matches. In DNA, the CDR3 is TGTGCCAGTAGTAGGAGCGGGGGGTCTCTGAGATCCTACAATGAGCAGTTCTTC. Protein: CASSRSGGSLRSYNEQFF.

A few counts support this clone. This chain uses TRBV5-8 with TRBJ2-4; no reliable D call. Trimming stripped 5 bases from V and 4 bases from J, with 16 bases between. CDR1 and CDR2 (germline): SGHTS, YDEGEE. This CDR3 has 15 residues. In DNA, the CDR3 is TGTGCCAGCAGTCCAACCGGGTCCGGAAAAAACATTCAGTACTTC. Its translation: CASSPTGSGKNIQYF.

This clone has only one observation. CDR3 protein: CASSVSGTGYEQYF. The DNA for the CDR3 is TGCGCCAGCAGCGTATCGGGGACAGGGTACGAGCAGTACTTC. J is TRBJ2-7 and V is TRBV5-1, with 9 bases that match TRBD1. Germline V gene lookup returns CDR1 SGHRS and CDR2 YFSETQ. V was pared by 4 bases and J by 4 bases, with 6 bases of the junction left unmatched. CDR3 length: 14 amino acids.

This sequence joins TRBV4-1 and TRBJ2-7; 7 bases are shared with TRBD1. Per germline, CDR1 MGHRA and CDR2 YSYEKL. The trim removed 1 base at V and 6 bases at J, leaving 12 bases unmatched. This CDR3 has 16 residues. The CDR3 DNA follows: TGCGCCAGCAGCCAAGGACTTGCCAGGGGGTTTAGCGAGCAGTACTTC. Its protein is CASSQGLARGFSEQYF.

V is TRBV4-1 and J is TRBJ1-2; TRBD1 matches 10 bases. The CDR3 is 18 residues long. V gave up 4 bases and J gave up 4 bases; unmatched junction bases: 15. Germline V gene lookup returns CDR1 MGHRA and CDR2 YSYEKL. For the CDR3, the DNA is TGCGCCAGCAGCCCGGCCGGGACAGGGGAGCCTCTTGGCTATGGCTACACCTTC. The encoded protein is CASSPAGTGEPLGYGYTF.

The chain joins TRBV5-4 to TRBJ1-4; 10 bases line up with TRBD1. Trimming at V came to 3 bases and at J to 3 bases, leaving 8 bases not matched to a gene. The CDR3 has 17 residues. In germline, CDR1 is SGHNT, CDR2 YYREEE (reference sequence). The CDR3: CASSSRQGAIPNEKLFF. As DNA, the CDR3 is TGTGCCAGCAGCTCCCGACAGGGGGCGATTCCTAATGAAAAACTGTTTTTT.

Worth noting for this clone: Other DNA sequences in the sample encode the same CDR3. The CDR3 sequence is CASSSYYEQYF. The CDR3 DNA is TGTGCCAGCAGCTCTTACTACGAGCAGTACTTC. V is TRBV5-6 and J is TRBJ2-7, with D hard to call. Trimming removed 3 bases at V and 3 bases at J, with 4 bases between. Germline V gene sequence: CDR1 SGHDT, CDR2 YYEEEE. The CDR3 covers 11 residues.